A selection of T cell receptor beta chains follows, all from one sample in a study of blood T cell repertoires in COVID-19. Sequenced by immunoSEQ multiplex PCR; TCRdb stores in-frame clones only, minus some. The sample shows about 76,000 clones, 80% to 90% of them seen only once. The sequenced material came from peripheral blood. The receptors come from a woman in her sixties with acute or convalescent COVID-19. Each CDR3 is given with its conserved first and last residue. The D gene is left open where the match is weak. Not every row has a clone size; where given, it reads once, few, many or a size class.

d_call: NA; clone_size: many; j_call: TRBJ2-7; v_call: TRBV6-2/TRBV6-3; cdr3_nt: NA; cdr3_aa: CASSSSSKQYF
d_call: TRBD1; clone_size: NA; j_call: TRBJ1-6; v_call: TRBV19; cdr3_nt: TGTGCCAGTTCGGGACAGGATAATTCACCCCTCCACTTT; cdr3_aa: CASSGQDNSPLHF
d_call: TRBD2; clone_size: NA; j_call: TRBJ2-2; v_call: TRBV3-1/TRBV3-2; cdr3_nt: TGTGCCAGCAGTCCTCTCTCCGGGACTAGCGTTTATCCCGGGGAGCTGTTTTTT; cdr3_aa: CASSPLSGTSVYPGELFF
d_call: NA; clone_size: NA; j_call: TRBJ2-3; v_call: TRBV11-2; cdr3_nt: TGTGCCAGCAGCTTAGACGGGTGGGGGGGCGGTACGCAGTATTTT; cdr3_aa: CASSLDGWGGGTQYF
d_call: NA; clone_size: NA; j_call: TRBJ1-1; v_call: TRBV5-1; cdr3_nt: TGCGCCAGCAGCTTGGTACGGGATGGACTTGGAACCTCTGAAGCTTTCTTT; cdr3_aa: CASSLVRDGLGTSEAFF
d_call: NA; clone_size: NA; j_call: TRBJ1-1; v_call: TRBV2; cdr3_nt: TGTGCCAGCAGTGAAAATACTGTGCGGGCTTTCTTT; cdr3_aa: CASSENTVRAFF
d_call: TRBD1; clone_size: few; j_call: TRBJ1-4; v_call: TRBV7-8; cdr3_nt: TGTGCCAGCAGCCCCGGGACAGGGCGCGTACCGGCTAATGAAAAACTGTTTTTT; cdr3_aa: CASSPGTGRVPANEKLFF
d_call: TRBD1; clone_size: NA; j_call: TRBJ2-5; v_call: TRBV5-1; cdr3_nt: TGCGCCAGCAGCTTGCCCCCTCTGTCAGGGACAGGGGGCGGAGAGACCCAGTACTTC; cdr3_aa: CASSLPPLSGTGGGETQYF
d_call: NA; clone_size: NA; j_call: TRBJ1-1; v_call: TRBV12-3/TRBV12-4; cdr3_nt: TGTGCCAGCAGTCTACGGTTGAACACTGAAGCTTTCTTT; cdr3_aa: CASSLRLNTEAFF
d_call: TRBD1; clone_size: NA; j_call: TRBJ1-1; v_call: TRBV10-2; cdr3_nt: TGCGCCAGCAGTGTGCAACCAGGGGGCACTGAAGCTTTCTTT; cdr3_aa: CASSVQPGGTEAFF
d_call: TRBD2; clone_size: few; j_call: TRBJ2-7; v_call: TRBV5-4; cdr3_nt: TGTGCCAGCAGCCCGGTTGCTAGCGGGGGGGCCCACGAGCAGTACTTC; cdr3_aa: CASSPVASGGAHEQYF
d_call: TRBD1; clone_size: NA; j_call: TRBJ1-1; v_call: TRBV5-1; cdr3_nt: TGCGCCAGCAGGGACAGGGCGAACACTGAAGCTTTCTTT; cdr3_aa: CASRDRANTEAFF
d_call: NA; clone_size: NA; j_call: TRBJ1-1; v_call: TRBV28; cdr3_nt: TGTGCCAGCAGTTGGGGGCGCACTGAAGCTTTCTTT; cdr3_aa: CASSWGRTEAFF
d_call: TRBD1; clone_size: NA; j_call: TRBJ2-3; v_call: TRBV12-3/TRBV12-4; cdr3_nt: TGTGCCAGCAGTAGACAGGGTCCAGATACGCAGTATTTT; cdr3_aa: CASSRQGPDTQYF
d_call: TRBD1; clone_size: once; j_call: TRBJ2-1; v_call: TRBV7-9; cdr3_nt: TGTGCCAGCAGCTTAGCCAGGGGGTATGACAATGAGCAGTTCTTC; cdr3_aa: CASSLARGYDNEQFF
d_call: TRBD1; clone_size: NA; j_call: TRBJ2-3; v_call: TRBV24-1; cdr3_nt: TGTGCCACCAGTGATACCGGGACAGCCCCCACAGATACGCAGTATTTT; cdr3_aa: CATSDTGTAPTDTQYF